A single TCR beta chain is shown here with its context. This entry comes from a study of blood T cell repertoires in COVID-19. Turning to the study itself: Samples came from the United States, Italy and Spain, spanning acute and convalescent COVID-19.

TCRdb keeps only in-frame clones here, not all; method: immunoSEQ multiplex PCR. The sample includes under 350,000 clones, about nine tenths of them seen just once. This sequence originates from a man in his sixties who had recovered from COVID-19. What was sequenced was PBMCs or T cells enriched from blood (not recorded which).

The CDR3 DNA reads TGTGCCAGCAGAAGACAGTCTTCCAATGAGCAGTTCTTC. Residues: CASRRQSSNEQFF. The chain combines TRBV6-5 with TRBJ2-1; D might be TRBD1 (5 bases). Trimming removed 6 bases at V and 6 bases at J, with 12 bases between. The germline CDR1 and CDR2 sequences are MNHEY and SVGAGI. The CDR3 is made up of 13 amino acids.